Detailed here is one T cell receptor (beta chain). How the authors handled the data: Estimated nucleated cell counts came from reference gene primer amplification. Sequencing was performed with immunoSEQ multiplex PCR; in TCRdb, only in-frame clones are kept and a portion is missing. V, J and clone size were drawn from that table, and D and trimming were deduced from the DNA. The sample has about 290,000 clones, roughly 89% seen once. The data derive from a study of blood T cell repertoires in COVID-19. The TCR sequence derives from a woman between 40 and 55 years old who had recovered from COVID-19. The specimen was peripheral blood.

The CDR3 loop reads CASSPTSGLLYEQYF. The CDR3 DNA follows: TGCGCCAGCAGCCCGACTAGCGGGCTCCTCTACGAGCAGTACTTC. This chain joins TRBV4-1 and TRBJ2-7; TRBD2 matches 10 bases. The junction had 6 bases not matched to a gene; V was cut back by 4 bases and J by 3 bases. Germline V lookup: CDR1 MGHRA, CDR2 YSYEKL. The CDR3 spans 15 residues.